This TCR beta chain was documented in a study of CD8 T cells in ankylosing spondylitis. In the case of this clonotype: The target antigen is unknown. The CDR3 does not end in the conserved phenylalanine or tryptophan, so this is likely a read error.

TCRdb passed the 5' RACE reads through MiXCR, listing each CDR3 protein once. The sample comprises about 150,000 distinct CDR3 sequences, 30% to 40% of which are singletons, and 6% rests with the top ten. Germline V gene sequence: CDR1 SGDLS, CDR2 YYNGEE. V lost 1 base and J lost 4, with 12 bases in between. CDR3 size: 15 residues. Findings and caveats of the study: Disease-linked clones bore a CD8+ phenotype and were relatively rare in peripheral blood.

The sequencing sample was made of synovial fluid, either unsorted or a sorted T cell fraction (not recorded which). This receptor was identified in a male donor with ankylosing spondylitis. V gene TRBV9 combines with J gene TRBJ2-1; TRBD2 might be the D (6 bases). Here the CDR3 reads CASSVIGGDYNEQFS. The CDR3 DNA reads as TGTGCCAGCAGCGTAATCGGGGGTGATTACAATGAGCAGTTCTCC.